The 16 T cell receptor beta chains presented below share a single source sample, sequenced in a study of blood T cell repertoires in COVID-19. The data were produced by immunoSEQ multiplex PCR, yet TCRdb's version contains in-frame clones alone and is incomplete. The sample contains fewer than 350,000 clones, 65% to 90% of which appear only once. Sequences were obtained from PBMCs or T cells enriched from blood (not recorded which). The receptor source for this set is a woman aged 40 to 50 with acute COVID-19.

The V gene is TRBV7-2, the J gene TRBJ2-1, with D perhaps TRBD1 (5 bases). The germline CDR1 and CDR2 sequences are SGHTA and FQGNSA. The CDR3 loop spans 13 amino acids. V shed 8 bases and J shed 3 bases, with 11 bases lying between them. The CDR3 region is CASGWTSYNEQFF. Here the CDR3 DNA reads TGTGCCAGCGGATGGACAAGCTACAATGAGCAGTTCTTC.

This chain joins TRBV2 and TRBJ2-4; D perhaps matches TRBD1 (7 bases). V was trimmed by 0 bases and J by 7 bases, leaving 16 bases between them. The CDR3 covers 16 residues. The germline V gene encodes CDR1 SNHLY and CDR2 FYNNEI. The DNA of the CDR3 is TGTGCCAGCAGTGAAGCGGAGGGGGCGAAGTGGAACATTCAGTACTTC. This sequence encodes CASSEAEGAKWNIQYF.

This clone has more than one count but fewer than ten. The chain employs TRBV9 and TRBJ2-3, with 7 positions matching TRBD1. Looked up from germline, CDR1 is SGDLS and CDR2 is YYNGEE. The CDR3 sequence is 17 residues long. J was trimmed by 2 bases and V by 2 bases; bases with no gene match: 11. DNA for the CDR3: TGTGCCAGCAGCGTTCGTCCAGGGGGAGATTACACAGATACGCAGTATTTT. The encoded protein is CASSVRPGGDYTDTQYF.

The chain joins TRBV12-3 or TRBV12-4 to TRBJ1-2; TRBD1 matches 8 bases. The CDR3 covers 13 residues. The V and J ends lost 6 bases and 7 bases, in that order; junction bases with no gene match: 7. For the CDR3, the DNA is TGTGCCAGCAGCATACAGGGGGTTAGTGGCTACACCTTC. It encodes CASSIQGVSGYTF.

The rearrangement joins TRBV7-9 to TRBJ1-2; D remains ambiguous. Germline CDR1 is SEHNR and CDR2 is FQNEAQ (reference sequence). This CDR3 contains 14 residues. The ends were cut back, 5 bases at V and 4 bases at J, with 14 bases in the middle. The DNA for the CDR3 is TGTGCCAGCAGCGCCGAAGGGAGAGTCTATGGCTACACCTTC. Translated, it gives CASSAEGRVYGYTF. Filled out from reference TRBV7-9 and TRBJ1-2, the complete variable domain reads DTGVSQNPRHKITKRGQNVTFRCDPISEHNRLYWYRQTLGQGPEFLTYFQNEAQLEKSRLLSDRFSAERPKGSFSTLEIQRTEQGDSAMYLCASSAEGRVYGYTFGSGTRLTVV.

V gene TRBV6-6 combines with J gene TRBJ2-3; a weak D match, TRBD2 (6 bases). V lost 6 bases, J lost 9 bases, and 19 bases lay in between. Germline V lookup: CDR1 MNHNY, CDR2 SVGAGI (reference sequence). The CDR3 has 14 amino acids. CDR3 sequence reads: CASSDGTPSGTQYF. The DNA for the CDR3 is TGTGCCAGCAGCGACGGGACTCCCTCCGGCACGCAGTATTTT.

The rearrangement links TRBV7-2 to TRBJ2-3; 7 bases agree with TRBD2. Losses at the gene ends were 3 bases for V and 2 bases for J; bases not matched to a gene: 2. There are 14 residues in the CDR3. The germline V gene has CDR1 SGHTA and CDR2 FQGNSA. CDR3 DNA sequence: TGTGCCAGCAGCTTCGGGGGGATCACAGATACGCAGTATTTT. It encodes CASSFGGITDTQYF.

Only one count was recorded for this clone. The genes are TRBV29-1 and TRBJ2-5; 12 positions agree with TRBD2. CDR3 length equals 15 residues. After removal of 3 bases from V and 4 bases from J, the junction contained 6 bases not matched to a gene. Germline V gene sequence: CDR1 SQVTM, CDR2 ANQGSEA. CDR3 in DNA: TGCAGCGTTGACGGGCTAGCGGGAGGGTCAGAGACCCAGTACTTC. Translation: CSVDGLAGGSETQYF.

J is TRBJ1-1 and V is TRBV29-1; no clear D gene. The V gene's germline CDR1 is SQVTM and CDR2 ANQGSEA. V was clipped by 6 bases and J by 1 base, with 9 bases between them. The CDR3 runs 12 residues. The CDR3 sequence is CSVRQRNTEAFF. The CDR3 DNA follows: TGCAGCGTAAGACAAAGGAACACTGAAGCTTTCTTT.

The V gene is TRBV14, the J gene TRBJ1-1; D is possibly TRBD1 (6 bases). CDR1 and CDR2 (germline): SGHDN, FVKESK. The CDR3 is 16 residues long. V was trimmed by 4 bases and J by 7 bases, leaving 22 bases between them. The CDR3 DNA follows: TGTGCCAGCAGCCCCGGCCTCTTTACGGGGGGCATTGAAGCTTTCTTT. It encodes CASSPGLFTGGIEAFF.

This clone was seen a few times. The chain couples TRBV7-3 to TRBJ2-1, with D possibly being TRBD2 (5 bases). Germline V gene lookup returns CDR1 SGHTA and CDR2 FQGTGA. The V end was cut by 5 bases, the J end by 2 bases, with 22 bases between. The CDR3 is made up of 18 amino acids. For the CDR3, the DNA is TGTGCCAGCAGCCCAATCGGCGGGTTAGCGCGAACCTACAATGAGCAGTTCTTC. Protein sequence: CASSPIGGLARTYNEQFF.

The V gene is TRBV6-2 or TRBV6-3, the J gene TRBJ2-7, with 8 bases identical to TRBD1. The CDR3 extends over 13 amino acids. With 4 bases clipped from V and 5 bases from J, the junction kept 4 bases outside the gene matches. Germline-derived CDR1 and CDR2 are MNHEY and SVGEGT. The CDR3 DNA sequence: TGTGCCAGCAGTTGGAGGACAGGGAACGAGCAGTACTTC. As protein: CASSWRTGNEQYF.

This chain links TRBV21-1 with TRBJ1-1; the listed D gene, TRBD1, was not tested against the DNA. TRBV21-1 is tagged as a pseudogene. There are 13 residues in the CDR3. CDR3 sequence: CASTQSGNPEAFF. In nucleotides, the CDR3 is TGTGCCAGCACCCAATCAGGGAACCCTGAAGCTTTCTTT.

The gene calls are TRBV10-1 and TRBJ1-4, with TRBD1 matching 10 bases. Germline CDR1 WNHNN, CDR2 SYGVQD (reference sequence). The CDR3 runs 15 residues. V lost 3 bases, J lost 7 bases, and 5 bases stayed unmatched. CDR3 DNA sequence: TGCGCCAGCAGTGAATCCGGGACAGGGGTTGAAAAACTGTTTTTT. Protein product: CASSESGTGVEKLFF.

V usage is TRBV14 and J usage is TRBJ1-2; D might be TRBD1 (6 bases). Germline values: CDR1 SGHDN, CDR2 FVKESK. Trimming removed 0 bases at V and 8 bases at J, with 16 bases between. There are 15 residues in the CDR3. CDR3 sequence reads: CASSQDVGAGEGYTF. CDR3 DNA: TGTGCCAGCAGCCAAGACGTCGGGGCAGGGGAAGGCTACACCTTC.

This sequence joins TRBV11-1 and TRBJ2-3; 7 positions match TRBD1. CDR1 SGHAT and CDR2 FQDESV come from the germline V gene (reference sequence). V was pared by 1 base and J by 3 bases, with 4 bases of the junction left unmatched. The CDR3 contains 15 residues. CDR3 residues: CASSLEGAPTDTQYF. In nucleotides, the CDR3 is TGTGCCAGCAGCTTAGAGGGGGCGCCGACAGATACGCAGTATTTT.